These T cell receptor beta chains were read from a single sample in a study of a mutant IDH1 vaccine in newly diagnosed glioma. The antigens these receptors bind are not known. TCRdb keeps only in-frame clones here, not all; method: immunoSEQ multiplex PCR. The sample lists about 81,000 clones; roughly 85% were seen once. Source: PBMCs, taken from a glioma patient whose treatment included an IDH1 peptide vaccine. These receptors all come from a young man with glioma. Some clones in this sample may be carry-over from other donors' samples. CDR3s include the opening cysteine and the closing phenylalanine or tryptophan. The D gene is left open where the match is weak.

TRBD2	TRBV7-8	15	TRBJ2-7	CASSLVPAGGFEQYF
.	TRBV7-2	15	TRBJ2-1	CASSTDYLIYNEQFF
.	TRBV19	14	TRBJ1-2	CASGTRGPLYGYTF
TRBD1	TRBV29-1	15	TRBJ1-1	CSVFVGGGQGNLAFF
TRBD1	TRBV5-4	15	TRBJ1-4	CASSQVSQTGWKLFF
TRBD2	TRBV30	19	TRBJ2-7	CAWSVSWQRGVLHSYEQYF
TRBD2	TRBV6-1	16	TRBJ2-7	CASSGLAGAPVHEQYF
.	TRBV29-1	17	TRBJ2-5	CSVVVGHPGSPEETQYF
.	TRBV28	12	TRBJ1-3	CASSEGLNTIYF
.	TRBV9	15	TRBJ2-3	CASSVERGSTDTQYF
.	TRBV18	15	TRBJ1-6	CASSPLARVDSPLHF
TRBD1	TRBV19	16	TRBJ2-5	CASSPPTGTGWETQYF
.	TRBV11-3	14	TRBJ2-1	CASSSWEGYNEQFF
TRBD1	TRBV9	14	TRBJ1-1	CASSPDRVNTEAFF
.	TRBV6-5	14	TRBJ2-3	CASKFGSGTDTQYF
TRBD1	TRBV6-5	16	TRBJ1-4	CASSSWIRGGNEKLFF
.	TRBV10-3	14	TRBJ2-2	CAISEEEFSGELFF
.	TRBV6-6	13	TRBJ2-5	CASSRLPRRSQYF
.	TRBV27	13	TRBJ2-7	CASSLSRGYEQYF
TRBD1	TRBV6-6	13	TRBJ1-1	CASRVQTGAEAFF
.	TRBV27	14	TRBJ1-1	CASSLYRMNTEAFF
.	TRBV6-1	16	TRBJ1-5	CASSEVRQYSNQPQHF
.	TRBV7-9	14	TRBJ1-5	CASSLDSWNQPQHF
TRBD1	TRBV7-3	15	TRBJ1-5	CASTSGTGGCQPQHF
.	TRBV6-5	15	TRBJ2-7	CASTRTQAGRHEQYF
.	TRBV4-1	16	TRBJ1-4	CASSQEGWPLNEKLFF
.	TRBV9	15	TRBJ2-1	CASSVGGAPTSEQFF
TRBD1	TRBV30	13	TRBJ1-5	CAFDRGISQPQHF
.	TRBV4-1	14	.	CASSPQGPSYEQYF
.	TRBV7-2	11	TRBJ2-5	CASSSGLPQYF
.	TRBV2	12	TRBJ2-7	CAVEGRTYEQYF
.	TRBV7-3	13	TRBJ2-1	CASSLSQTYEQFF
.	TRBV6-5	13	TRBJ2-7	CASRHRGVYEQYF
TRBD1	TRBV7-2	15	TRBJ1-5	CASSPPRGGNQPQHF
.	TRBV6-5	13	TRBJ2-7	CASSYSGTRQWDF
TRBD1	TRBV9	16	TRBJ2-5	CASSVDPGGGLETQYF
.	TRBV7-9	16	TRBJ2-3	CASSPSSGRNTDTQYF
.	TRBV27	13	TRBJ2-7	CASSLRSTYEQYF
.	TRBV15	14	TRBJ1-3	CATSGYGTVDTIYF